This TCR beta chain was identified during a study of T cell responses to AZD1222 COVID-19 vaccine. Sequencing used immunoSEQ multiplex PCR; TCRdb keeps in-frame clones, though not all of them. The sample yields about 100,000 clones, roughly 89% seen once. With 6 bases clipped from V and 4 bases from J, the junction kept 9 bases outside the gene matches. CDR1 ENHRY and CDR2 SYGVKD come from the germline V gene. CDR3 length: 16 amino acids. This chain joins TRBV10-3 and TRBJ2-1, with TRBD1 identical over 10 bases. Material: peripheral blood, obtained on day 0 of AZD1222 vaccination. This sequence originates from an adult in good health. CDR3 amino acids: CAIRTSGTGDYNEQFF. The CDR3 nucleotides read TGTGCCATCAGGACCTCCGGGACAGGGGATTACAATGAGCAGTTCTTC.